This entry lists 22 T cell receptor beta chains sequenced from one sample in a study of vaccination effects on CD4 cells after COVID-19. Scientists isolated CD4+ T cells after an approximately 10-day culture period ended. What these receptors recognize is not known. Produced via immunoSEQ multiplex PCR; TCRdb's table is partial and in-frame only. The sample includes 45,000 to 50,000 clones, 76% seen only once; the top ten take 10% to 15%. The sample consisted of CD4+ T cells from PBMCs cultured without peptide, taken before COVID-19 vaccination. These receptors were collected from a human donor who had a prior SARS-CoV-2 infection.

This chain links TRBV11-2 with TRBJ2-1, with 9 positions matching TRBD2. The CDR3 runs to 18 residues. V dropped 1 base and J dropped 4; count of bases not matched to a gene: 11. The germline V gene has CDR1 SGHAT and CDR2 FQNNGV. CDR3 bases: TGTGCCAGCAGCTTAGCCGCACGAGGGGCGGGAGGGTACAATGAGCAGTTCTTC. This gives the protein CASSLAARGAGGYNEQFF.

The chain links TRBV5-6 to TRBJ2-5; D possibly corresponds to TRBD1 (6 bases). CDR1 is SGHDT and CDR2 is YYEEEE in the germline V gene. This CDR3 region has 15 residues. V lost 0 bases and J 2 bases, leaving 11 bases between the germline ends. The DNA of the CDR3 is TGTGCCAGCAGCTTGGCGACAGGCTTACAAGAGACCCAGTACTTC. This translates into CASSLATGLQETQYF.

The chain uses TRBV7-2 and TRBJ2-2; 7 nucleotides agree with TRBD1. Germline loops: CDR1 SGHTA, CDR2 FQGNSA. The CDR3 contains 15 residues. V shed 4 bases and J 4 bases; nucleotides not matched to a gene: 6. The CDR3 nucleotides read TGTGCCAGCAGCTCCCGGGACAGCCTCACCGGGGAGCTGTTTTTT. This sequence encodes CASSSRDSLTGELFF.

The CDR3: CASSLTPGGTEAFF. The CDR3, as DNA: TGTGCCAGCAGCCTTACTCCGGGAGGCACTGAAGCTTTCTTT. The rearrangement links TRBV7-2 to TRBJ1-1; D unresolved. The CDR3 length is 14 residues. Between the trimmed V and J ends, which lost 5 bases and 4 bases, there was a span of 14 bases. Germline CDR1 SGHTA, CDR2 FQGNSA.

This clone showed up just a few times. The rearrangement links TRBV27 to TRBJ2-1, with 10 bases that match TRBD2. The trim removed 4 bases at V and 4 bases at J, leaving 4 bases unmatched. CDR1 and CDR2 (germline): MNHEY, SMNVEV (reference sequence). The CDR3 is 15 residues long. The CDR3 region is CASSSGLANYNEQFF. The CDR3 DNA reads TGTGCCAGCAGTTCGGGACTAGCGAATTACAATGAGCAGTTCTTC.

The genes are TRBV7-8 and TRBJ2-2, with 7 bases identical to TRBD1. The junction had 5 bases not matched to a gene; V was cut back by 3 bases and J by 1 base. Looked up from germline, CDR1 is SGHVS and CDR2 is FQNEAQ. CDR3 size: 16 residues. In DNA form, the CDR3 reads TGTGCCAGCAGCTTGGAGACAGGGAAGAACACCGGGGAGCTGTTTTTT. Translation: CASSLETGKNTGELFF. The variable domain in full, completed from reference TRBV7-8 and TRBJ2-2, reads GAGVSQSPRYKVAKRGQDVALRCDPISGHVSLFWYQQALGQGPEFLTYFQNEAQLDKSGLPSDRFFAERPEGSVSTLKIQRTQQEDSAVYLCASSLETGKNTGELFFGEGSRLTVL.

This clone was observed a handful of times. The V and J genes are TRBV27 and TRBJ2-7; 9 bases are a match to TRBD1. The V and J ends lost 6 bases and 6 bases, in that order; junction bases with no gene match: 6. There are 13 residues in the CDR3. From germline, CDR1 is MNHEY and CDR2 SMNVEV (reference sequence). Here the CDR3 reads CASSMTGGAEQYF. In DNA form, the CDR3 reads TGTGCCAGCAGCATGACAGGGGGGGCCGAGCAGTACTTC.

This sequence joins TRBV9 and TRBJ2-1, with 7 bases identical to TRBD2. The V and J ends lost 3 bases and 2 bases, in that order; junction bases with no gene match: 2. CDR3 length equals 14 residues. Germline V gives CDR1 SGDLS, CDR2 YYNGEE. The CDR3 sequence: CASSDGTTYNEQFF. The CDR3 nucleotides read TGTGCCAGCAGCGACGGGACTACCTACAATGAGCAGTTCTTC.

The V call is TRBV10-3, the J call TRBJ1-2; 10 bases map to TRBD1. V lost 2 bases, J lost 8 bases, and 5 bases stayed unmatched. The germline CDR1 and CDR2 sequences are ENHRY and SYGVKD. This CDR3 has 14 residues. The CDR3 DNA is TGTGCCATCAGTGAGGACAGGGGGCGGGAAGGCTACACCTTC. Translated: CAISEDRGREGYTF.

CDR3 DNA sequence: TGTGCCAGCAGTTACTGGGAAAGTAATGGCTACACCTTC. Protein product: CASSYWESNGYTF. This chain joins TRBV6-2 or TRBV6-3 and TRBJ1-2; unclear D gene. Deletions cut 1 base from V and 6 bases from J, with 9 bases between. The CDR3 has 13 residues. CDR1 is MNHEY, CDR2 SVGEGT, per germline.

The DNA of the CDR3 is TGTGCCAGCAGCTCTGCTAGTACCACCGGGGAGCTGTTTTTT. Its protein is CASSSASTTGELFF. The chain has TRBV7-3 and TRBJ2-2, with D unresolved. The CDR3 runs to 14 residues. Germline V CDR1 and CDR2: SGHTA, FQGTGA. V was cut by 4 bases and J by 4 bases, with 10 bases left in between.

V gene TRBV5-1 combines with J gene TRBJ2-5; no definite D call. The germline V gene has CDR1 SGHRS and CDR2 YFSETQ. This CDR3 comprises 15 residues. V was shortened by 1 base and J by 2 bases, with 12 bases between the two germline ends. CDR3 in amino acids: CASSLSVGVQETQYF. The CDR3, as DNA: TGCGCCAGCAGCTTGTCGGTTGGGGTTCAAGAGACCCAGTACTTC.

The chain has TRBV6-5 and TRBJ2-2; D ambiguous. V was shortened by 0 bases and J by 5 bases, with 13 bases between the two germline ends. The germline V gene encodes CDR1 MNHEY and CDR2 SVGAGI. The CDR3 consists of 16 residues. DNA for the CDR3: TGTGCCAGCAGTTACTCTGGGTGGGGAAGGACCGGGGAGCTGTTTTTT. Its translation is CASSYSGWGRTGELFF.

The chain combines TRBV15 with TRBJ2-3; D possibly corresponds to TRBD2 (6 bases). V was clipped by 6 bases and J by 5 bases, with 21 bases between them. The CDR3 runs to 16 residues. Germline lookup yields CDR1 LNHNV and CDR2 YYDKDF (reference sequence). In DNA form, the CDR3 reads TGTGCCACCAGGGAACGTGGCGGGACGCTTGAAGATACGCAGTATTTT. Protein: CATRERGGTLEDTQYF.

The CDR3 bases are TGTGCCTGGAGTTTGGAAATGAATTCACCCCTCCACTTT. This encodes CAWSLEMNSPLHF. This chain uses TRBV30 with TRBJ1-6, with D uncertain. V was cut by 2 bases and J by 7 bases, with 9 bases left in between. The CDR3 consists of 13 residues. Germline loops: CDR1 GTSNPN, CDR2 SVGIG (reference sequence).

V usage is TRBV5-1 and J usage is TRBJ1-6; 8 bases are a match to TRBD1. J gave up 7 bases and V 4 bases, and 10 bases lay outside the gene matches. The germline gives CDR1 SGHRS, CDR2 YFSETQ. The CDR3 extends over 16 amino acids. CDR3 region: CASSPLTGAGNSPLHF. CDR3 DNA: TGCGCCAGCAGCCCGCTGACAGGGGCGGGAAATTCACCCCTCCACTTT.

The chain employs TRBV6-5 and TRBJ2-3; the D is unclear. V was clipped by 8 bases and J by 1 base, with 10 bases between them. Germline lookup yields CDR1 MNHEY and CDR2 SVGAGI. There are 13 residues in the CDR3. This chain's CDR3 is CASAIPGTDTQYF. As DNA, the CDR3 is TGTGCCAGCGCCATTCCCGGCACAGATACGCAGTATTTT.

The sample holds one count of this clone. The chain combines TRBV9 with TRBJ1-1, with D possibly being TRBD1 (5 bases). This CDR3 region has 13 residues. With 0 bases removed from V and 6 bases from J, the gap between germline ends came to 9 bases. The germline gives CDR1 SGDLS, CDR2 YYNGEE. In DNA form, the CDR3 reads TGTGCCAGCAGCGTAGTTGGAGGGGCTGAAGCTTTCTTT. This codes for CASSVVGGAEAFF.

V is TRBV6-5 and J is TRBJ1-6; D not resolved. V was pared by 6 bases and J by 6 bases, with 15 bases between. The CDR3 has 15 residues. Germline values: CDR1 MNHEY, CDR2 SVGAGI. The CDR3 region has the DNA TGTGCCAGCAGGGACCCCCTTCGGGGTAATTCACCCCTCCACTTT. Its protein product is CASRDPLRGNSPLHF.

J is TRBJ2-1 and V is TRBV5-6; maybe TRBD1 (6 bases). Deletions cut 2 bases from V and 7 bases from J, with 13 bases between. Germline CDR1 SGHDT, CDR2 YYEEEE. This CDR3 spans 14 amino acids. The CDR3 is CASSFQQGENEQFF. The CDR3 nucleotides are TGTGCCAGCAGCTTTCAACAGGGTGAGAATGAGCAGTTCTTC. Drawing the rest from reference TRBV5-6 and TRBJ2-1, the complete variable domain is DAGVTQSPTHLIKTRGQQVTLRCSPKSGHDTVSWYQQALGQGPQFIFQYYEEEERQRGNFPDRFSGHQFPNYSSELNVNALLLGDSALYLCASSFQQGENEQFFGPGTRLTVL.

The CDR3 loop is CSASISDYEQYF. Here the CDR3 DNA reads TGCAGTGCTAGTATTAGCGACTACGAGCAGTACTTC. The genes are TRBV20-1 and TRBJ2-7; D is perhaps TRBD2 (5 bases). Germline V lookup: CDR1 DFQATT, CDR2 SNEGSKA (reference sequence). The CDR3 length is 12 residues. V was clipped by 3 bases and J by 3 bases, with 9 bases between them.

The chain has TRBV5-6 and TRBJ2-3; D is ambiguous. The CDR3 has 12 residues. Looked up from germline, CDR1 is SGHDT and CDR2 is YYEEEE. The V end lost 4 bases, the J end lost 2 bases, and 5 bases lay between the germline ends. CDR3 sequence (DNA): TGTGCCAGCAGCCCAACCACAGATACGCAGTATTTT. Amino acids: CASSPTTDTQYF.